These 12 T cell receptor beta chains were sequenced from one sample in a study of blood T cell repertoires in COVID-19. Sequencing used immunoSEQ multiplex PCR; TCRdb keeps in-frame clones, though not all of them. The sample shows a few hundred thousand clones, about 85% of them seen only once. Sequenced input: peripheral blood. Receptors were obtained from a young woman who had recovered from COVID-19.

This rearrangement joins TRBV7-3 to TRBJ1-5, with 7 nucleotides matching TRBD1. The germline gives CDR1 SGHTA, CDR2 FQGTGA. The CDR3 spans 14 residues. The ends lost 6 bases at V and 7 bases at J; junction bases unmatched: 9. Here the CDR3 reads CASSLGGAGQPQHF. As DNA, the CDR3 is TGTGCCAGCAGTCTAGGGGGCGCCGGCCAGCCCCAGCATTTT. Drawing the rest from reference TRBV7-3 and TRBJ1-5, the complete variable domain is GAGVSQTPSNKVTEKGKYVELRCDPISGHTALYWYRQSLGQGPEFLIYFQGTGAADDSGLPNDRFFAVRPEGSVSTLKIQRTERGDSAVYLCASSLGGAGQPQHFGDGTRLSIL.

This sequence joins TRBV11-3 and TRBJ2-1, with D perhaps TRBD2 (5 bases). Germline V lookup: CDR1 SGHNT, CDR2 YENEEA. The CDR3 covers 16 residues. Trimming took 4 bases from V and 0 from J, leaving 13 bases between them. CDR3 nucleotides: TGTGCCAGCAGCTCCGAGGGAGATCCCTCCTACAATGAGCAGTTCTTC. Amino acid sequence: CASSSEGDPSYNEQFF.

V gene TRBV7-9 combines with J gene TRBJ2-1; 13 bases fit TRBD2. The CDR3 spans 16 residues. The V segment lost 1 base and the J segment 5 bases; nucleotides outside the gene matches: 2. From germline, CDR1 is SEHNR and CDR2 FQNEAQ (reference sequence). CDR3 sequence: CASSLVGLAGNNEQFF. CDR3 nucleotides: TGTGCCAGCAGCTTAGTGGGACTAGCGGGGAACAATGAGCAGTTCTTC.

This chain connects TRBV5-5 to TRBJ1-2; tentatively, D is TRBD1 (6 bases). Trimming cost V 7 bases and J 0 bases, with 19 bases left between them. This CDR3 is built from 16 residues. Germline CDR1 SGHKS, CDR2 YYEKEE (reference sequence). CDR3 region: CASRNEKQGANYGYTF. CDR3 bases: TGTGCCAGCCGAAACGAAAAACAGGGAGCTAACTATGGCTACACCTTC.

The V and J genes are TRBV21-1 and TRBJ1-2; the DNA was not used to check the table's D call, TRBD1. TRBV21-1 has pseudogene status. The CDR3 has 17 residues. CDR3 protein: CASSKKEGDRGDYGYTF. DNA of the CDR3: TGTGCCAGCAGCAAAAAAGAAGGGGACAGGGGCGACTATGGCTACACCTTC.

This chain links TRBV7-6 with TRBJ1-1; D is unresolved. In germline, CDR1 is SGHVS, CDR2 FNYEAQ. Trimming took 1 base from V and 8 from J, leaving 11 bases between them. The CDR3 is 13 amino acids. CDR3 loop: CASSLEANREAFF. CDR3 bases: TGTGCCAGCAGCTTAGAAGCTAACCGCGAAGCTTTCTTT.

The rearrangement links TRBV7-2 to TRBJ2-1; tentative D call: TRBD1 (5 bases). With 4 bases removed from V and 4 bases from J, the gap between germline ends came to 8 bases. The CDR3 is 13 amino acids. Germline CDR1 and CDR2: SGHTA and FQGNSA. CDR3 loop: CASSSDRYNEQFF. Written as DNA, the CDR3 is TGTGCCAGCAGCTCCGACAGATACAATGAGCAGTTCTTC. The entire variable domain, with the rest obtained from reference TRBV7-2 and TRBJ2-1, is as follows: GAGVSQSPSNKVTEKGKDVELRCDPISGHTALYWYRQSLGQGLEFLIYFQGNSAPDKSGLPSDRFSAERTGGSVSTLTIQRTQQEDSAVYLCASSSDRYNEQFFGPGTRLTVL.

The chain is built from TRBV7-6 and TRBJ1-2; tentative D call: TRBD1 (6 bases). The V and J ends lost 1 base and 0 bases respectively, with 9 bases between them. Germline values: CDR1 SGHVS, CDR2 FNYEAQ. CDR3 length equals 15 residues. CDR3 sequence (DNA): TGTGCCAGCAGCTTAGAAAAGGGGGCTAACTATGGCTACACCTTC. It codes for CASSLEKGANYGYTF.

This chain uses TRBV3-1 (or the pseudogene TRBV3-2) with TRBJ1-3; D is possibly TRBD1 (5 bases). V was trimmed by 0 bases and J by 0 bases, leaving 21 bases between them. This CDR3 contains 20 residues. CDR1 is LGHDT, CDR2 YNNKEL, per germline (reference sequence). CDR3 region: CASSQEPSTVCEFSGNTIYF. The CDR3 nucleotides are TGTGCCAGCAGCCAAGAGCCTTCGACAGTTTGTGAATTCTCTGGAAACACCATATATTTT.

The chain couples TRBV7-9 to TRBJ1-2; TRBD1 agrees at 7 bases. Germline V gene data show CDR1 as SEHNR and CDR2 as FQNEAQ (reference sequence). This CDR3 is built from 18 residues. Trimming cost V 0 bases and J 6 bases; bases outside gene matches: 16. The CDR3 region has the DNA TGTGCCAGCAGCTTAGCAGGCCAGGGACAGAGGTCTAAGGATGGCTACACCTTC. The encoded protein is CASSLAGQGQRSKDGYTF.

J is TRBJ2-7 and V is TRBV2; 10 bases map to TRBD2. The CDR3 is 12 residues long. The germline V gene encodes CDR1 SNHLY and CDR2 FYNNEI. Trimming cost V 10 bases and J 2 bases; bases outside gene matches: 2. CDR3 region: CATSGSPYEQYF. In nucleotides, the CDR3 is TGTGCCACTAGCGGGAGTCCCTACGAGCAGTACTTC.

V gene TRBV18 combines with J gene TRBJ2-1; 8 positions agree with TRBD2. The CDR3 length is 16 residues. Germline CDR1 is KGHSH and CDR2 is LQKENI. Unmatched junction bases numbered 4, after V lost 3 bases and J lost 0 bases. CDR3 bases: TGTGCCAGCTCACCCCTAGCGGGTATCTCCTACAATGAGCAGTTCTTC. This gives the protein CASSPLAGISYNEQFF.